Each of the 30 T cell receptor beta chains below was sequenced from the same sample in a study of early T cells in non-severe SARS-CoV-2 infection. TCRdb processed the 5' RACE reads anew with MiXCR; each CDR3 protein has one entry. The sample shows roughly 46,000 distinct CDR3 sequences, roughly 5% of them seen only once. Sequenced material: whole blood, taken at baseline. These receptors originate from an adult who was a healthcare worker with PCR-confirmed SARS-CoV-2 infection or an uninfected control (not recorded which).

This clonotype was counted many times. As DNA, the CDR3 is TGCAGCGTTGATCGGGACGAAAGCTCCTACGAGCAGTACTTC. It codes for CSVDRDESSYEQYF. V and J are TRBV29-1 and TRBJ2-7; either TRBD1 or TRBD2 may fit D (5 bases each). The CDR3 covers 14 residues. The germline gives CDR1 SQVTM, CDR2 ANQGSEA. V was shortened by 3 bases and J by 0 bases, with 12 bases between the two germline ends.

At least ten counts were recorded for this clonotype. The chain combines TRBV21-1 with TRBJ1-5; the DNA was not used to check the table's D call, TRBD1. TRBV21-1 is a pseudogene segment. This CDR3 is 18 amino acids long. The CDR3 loop reads CASSKGTGGAYSNQPQHF. The CDR3 DNA sequence: TGTGCCAGCAGCAAAGGGACAGGGGGCGCCTATAGCAATCAGCCCCAGCATTTT.

This clonotype was recorded at least ten times. The chain has TRBV3-1 and TRBJ2-2; the D is unclear. V was clipped by 1 base and J by 7 bases, with 13 bases between them. The CDR3 has 15 residues. Germline V gene sequence: CDR1 LGHDT, CDR2 YNNKEL (reference sequence). The chain's CDR3 is CASSQGLNPSGELFF. The CDR3 DNA follows: TGTGCCAGCAGCCAAGGACTGAACCCCAGCGGGGAGCTGTTTTTT.

This clonotype occurred many times. The chain uses TRBV4-2 and TRBJ2-3; D is unresolved. Per germline, CDR1 LGHNA and CDR2 YNFKEQ. The CDR3 runs 13 residues. V lost 5 bases and J lost 5, with 11 bases in between. The CDR3 reads CASSSLGRDTQYF. CDR3 bases: TGTGCCAGCAGCTCCCTAGGCCGAGATACGCAGTATTTT.

In its sample, this clonotype was seen many times. V usage is TRBV11-2 and J usage is TRBJ2-1, with D perhaps given as TRBD1 or TRBD2 (6 bases each). Germline CDR1 is SGHAT and CDR2 is FQNNGV. CDR3 length: 18 amino acids. V was shortened by 1 base and J by 7 bases, with 23 bases between the two germline ends. CDR3 coding DNA: TGTGCCAGCAGCTTAGGGGACCGGTGGGGGGCGAAGAGGAATGAGCAGTTCTTC. Translating it yields CASSLGDRWGAKRNEQFF.

This clonotype has just a few counts. V and J are TRBV10-3 and TRBJ2-2, with 12 bases lining up with TRBD2. CDR3 length equals 18 residues. Germline V gene sequence: CDR1 ENHRY, CDR2 SYGVKD. V was pared by 0 bases and J by 5 bases, with 7 bases of the junction left unmatched. The CDR3 DNA reads as TGTGCCATCAGTGAGTCGACTAGCGGGAGTATAAGGACCGGGGAGCTGTTTTTT. It yields the protein CAISESTSGSIRTGELFF.

The table lists this clonotype with many counts. The rearrangement uses TRBV19 and TRBJ2-6, with TRBD1 matching over 11 bases. The V gene's germline CDR1 is LNHDA and CDR2 SQIVND (reference sequence). Losses at the gene ends were 5 bases for V and 0 bases for J; bases not matched to a gene: 0. The length of the CDR3 is 16 residues. The CDR3, as DNA: TGTGCCAGTAGTGGGACAGGGGGCTCTGGGGCCAACGTCCTGACTTTC. It specifies CASSGTGGSGANVLTF.

This clonotype was seen many times. The chain joins TRBV4-1 to TRBJ2-4; 7 nucleotides line up with TRBD1. CDR3 size: 15 residues. The V segment lost 3 bases and the J segment 8 bases; nucleotides outside the gene matches: 10. Germline V gene sequence: CDR1 MGHRA, CDR2 YSYEKL. The CDR3 sequence: CASSHLTGPFDIQYF. The CDR3 nucleotides are TGCGCCAGCAGCCACCTGACAGGGCCTTTTGACATTCAGTACTTC.

This clonotype was counted at least ten times. The chain combines TRBV19 with TRBJ2-7; 9 positions match TRBD1. The CDR3 extends over 15 amino acids. V lost 6 bases to trimming and J lost 6 bases; unmatched junction nucleotides: 12. Germline CDR1 LNHDA, CDR2 SQIVND (reference sequence). DNA of the CDR3: TGTGCCAGTAGCCCTAGGACAGGGGCAAGAGGCGAGCAGTACTTC. Protein sequence: CASSPRTGARGEQYF.

This clonotype has a count of ten or more. CDR3 bases: TGTGCCAGCAGCTCCGATACCAACAGGGGAGGGTATGGCTACACCTTC. It yields the protein CASSSDTNRGGYGYTF. The rearrangement joins TRBV7-9 to TRBJ1-2, with 7 positions matching TRBD1. Germline CDR1 is SEHNR and CDR2 is FQNEAQ (reference sequence). This CDR3 is 16 amino acids long. V dropped 4 bases and J dropped 5; count of bases not matched to a gene: 13.

The table lists this clonotype with many counts. J is TRBJ1-2 and V is TRBV18; 8 nucleotides align to TRBD1. V shed 5 bases and J 0 bases; nucleotides not matched to a gene: 17. This CDR3 spans 19 amino acids. Germline CDR1 reads KGHSH; CDR2 reads LQKENI. CDR3 sequence reads: CASSMDRARETLSNYGYTF. CDR3 DNA: TGTGCCAGCTCAATGGACAGGGCGAGAGAGACGTTATCTAACTATGGCTACACCTTC.

As DNA, the CDR3 is TGTGCCAGCAGTTTATGGGTGGGGGCCACCTACAATGAGCAGTTCTTC. Its protein is CASSLWVGATYNEQFF. V and J are TRBV28 and TRBJ2-1; D is possibly TRBD1 (6 bases). This CDR3 comprises 16 residues. Trimming stripped 0 bases from V and 2 bases from J, with 11 bases between. Looked up from germline, CDR1 is MDHEN and CDR2 is SYDVKM. The full variable domain, its missing parts supplied by reference TRBV28 and TRBJ2-1, is DVKVTQSSRYLVKRTGEKVFLECVQDMDHENMFWYRQDPGLGLRLIYFSYDVKMKEKGDIPEGYSVSREKKERFSLILESASTNQTSMYLCASSLWVGATYNEQFFGPGTRLTVL.

This clonotype was counted a few times. V usage is TRBV4-1 and J usage is TRBJ2-3; TRBD2 matches 8 bases. Germline V lookup: CDR1 MGHRA, CDR2 YSYEKL. V shed 0 bases and J 0 bases; nucleotides not matched to a gene: 5. There are 17 residues in the CDR3. CDR3 protein: CASSQDSLAGSTDTQYF. CDR3 DNA sequence: TGCGCCAGCAGCCAAGATTCGCTAGCGGGCAGCACAGATACGCAGTATTTT.

There are a few counts of this clonotype. The chain couples TRBV4-1 to TRBJ2-6; D possibly corresponds to TRBD2 (6 bases). Per germline, CDR1 MGHRA and CDR2 YSYEKL. The CDR3 length is 18 residues. The germline V and J ends were trimmed by 2 bases and 2 bases, with 16 bases remaining between them. The CDR3, as DNA: TGCGCCAGCAGCCAATATTCGGGGGTATCTGCTGGGGCCAACGTCCTGACTTTC. Translating it yields CASSQYSGVSAGANVLTF.

There are many counts of this clonotype. The chain's CDR3 is CASSPVRGADIQYF. CDR3 bases: TGTGCCAGCAGCCCGGTGAGAGGGGCTGACATTCAGTACTTC. This chain uses TRBV7-9 with TRBJ2-4; the D gene could be TRBD1 or TRBD2 (5 bases each). Deletions cut 5 bases from V and 8 bases from J, with 16 bases between. The CDR3 covers 14 residues. Germline V gene lookup returns CDR1 SEHNR and CDR2 FQNEAQ (reference sequence).

This clonotype was recorded many times. J is TRBJ2-7 and V is TRBV20-1; tentative D call: TRBD1 (6 bases). This CDR3 comprises 14 residues. The germline V and J ends were trimmed by 1 base and 4 bases, with 14 bases remaining between them. Germline V CDR1 and CDR2: DFQATT, SNEGSKA (reference sequence). The CDR3 sequence: CSARGNRALYEQYF. In DNA form, the CDR3 reads TGCAGTGCTAGAGGAAACAGGGCCCTATACGAGCAGTACTTC.

V gene TRBV27 combines with J gene TRBJ2-7, with D hard to call. CDR1 MNHEY and CDR2 SMNVEV come from the germline V gene (reference sequence). The CDR3 is 13 residues long. Trimming cost V 6 bases and J 3 bases, with 12 bases left between them. The CDR3 sequence: CASSYAMSYEQYF. In DNA, the CDR3 is TGTGCCAGCAGCTACGCGATGAGCTACGAGCAGTACTTC.

V is TRBV19 and J is TRBJ2-1; D is tentatively TRBD1 or TRBD2 (5 bases each). CDR1 is LNHDA, CDR2 SQIVND, per germline (reference sequence). The germline V and J ends were trimmed by 5 bases and 10 bases, with 15 bases remaining between them. The CDR3 is made up of 13 amino acids. In DNA form, the CDR3 reads TGTGCCAGTAGTCCTTCGGGCTGGGGGGAGCAGTTCTTC. Amino acids: CASSPSGWGEQFF.

This clonotype was seen many times. The V and J genes are TRBV11-2 and TRBJ2-3; D gene unclear. Trimming removed 2 bases at V and 4 bases at J, with 10 bases between. The CDR3 has 14 amino acids. Germline V lookup: CDR1 SGHAT, CDR2 FQNNGV. CDR3 in amino acids: CASSLSPASDTQYF. The CDR3 DNA follows: TGTGCCAGCAGCTTAAGTCCCGCATCAGATACGCAGTATTTT.

This clonotype was counted many times. This sequence joins TRBV4-1 and TRBJ2-1; 10 positions match TRBD2. Germline V gene data show CDR1 as MGHRA and CDR2 as YSYEKL. J gave up 6 bases and V 2 bases, and 10 bases lay outside the gene matches. The CDR3 spans 17 residues. The CDR3 region has the DNA TGCGCCAGCAGCCAACCAACTAGCGGGAAAAGGGGCAATGAGCAGTTCTTC. Its protein product is CASSQPTSGKRGNEQFF.

This clonotype has a count of ten or more. The rearrangement links TRBV20-1 to TRBJ2-1, with D tentatively TRBD2 (6 bases). From germline, CDR1 is DFQATT and CDR2 SNEGSKA (reference sequence). V lost 0 bases to trimming and J lost 7 bases, with 13 bases between them. The CDR3 consists of 14 residues. CDR3 region: CSARDATSQNEQFF. DNA for the CDR3: TGCAGTGCTAGAGATGCTACTAGCCAAAATGAGCAGTTCTTC.

This clonotype was seen repeatedly, ten times or more. The genes are TRBV6-5 and TRBJ2-7; perhaps TRBD1 as D (6 bases). Trimming took off 6 bases at V and 3 bases at J, with 12 bases between the two ends. Germline assignment: CDR1 MNHEY and CDR2 SVGAGI. The length of the CDR3 is 13 residues. The CDR3 protein is CASSQGNDYEQYF. The CDR3 nucleotides are TGTGCCAGCAGCCAGGGGAATGACTACGAGCAGTACTTC.

To note about this clonotype: Since a much larger clone is just one base distant, this may be a read error. This chain joins TRBV7-9 and TRBJ1-5, with D possibly TRBD1 on 6 matching bases. CDR3 length equals 14 residues. In germline, CDR1 is SEHNR, CDR2 FQNEAQ (reference sequence). V was shortened by 3 bases and J by 4 bases, with 10 bases between the two germline ends. CDR3 DNA: TGTGCCAGCAGCTTGGTAGGACAGAATCAGCCCCAGCATTTT. Translating it yields CASSLVGQNQPQHF.

This clonotype was recorded a few times. The V and J genes are TRBV4-1 and TRBJ2-7; D assignment may be TRBD1 or TRBD2 (5 bases each). In germline, CDR1 is MGHRA, CDR2 YSYEKL. Deletions cut 3 bases from V and 0 bases from J, with 21 bases between. The CDR3 has 18 residues. CDR3 nucleotide sequence: TGCGCCAGCAGCCAGGGACCCGTTAGGACGGGGAGCTCCTACGAGCAGTACTTC. Encoded protein: CASSQGPVRTGSSYEQYF.

The V gene is TRBV3-1, the J gene TRBJ2-1; D gene ambiguous. CDR1 and CDR2 (germline): LGHDT, YNNKEL (reference sequence). This CDR3 contains 14 residues. V was shortened by 3 bases and J by 3 bases, with 9 bases between the two germline ends. CDR3: CASSQGLSYNEQFF. CDR3 bases: TGTGCCAGCAGCCAGGGTCTTAGCTACAATGAGCAGTTCTTC.

This clonotype was seen at least ten times. This rearrangement joins TRBV13 to TRBJ2-7; D may be TRBD1 (5 bases). The CDR3 totals 12 residues. CDR1 is PRHDT, CDR2 FYEKMQ, per germline (reference sequence). V lost 5 bases and J 4 bases, leaving 9 bases between the germline ends. This CDR3 is CASSTAGYEQYF. CDR3 DNA sequence: TGTGCCAGCAGCACCGCAGGGTACGAGCAGTACTTC.

This clonotype has more than one count but fewer than ten. V and J are TRBV6-6 and TRBJ2-3, with unresolved D. CDR1 MNHNY and CDR2 SVGAGI come from the germline V gene (reference sequence). The ends were cut back, 10 bases at V and 2 bases at J, with 13 bases in the middle. The CDR3 totals 13 residues. In nucleotides, the CDR3 is TGTGCCACCGTCGATATTAACACAGATACGCAGTATTTT. Translation gives CATVDINTDTQYF.

This clonotype has a count of ten or more. The chain uses TRBV30 and TRBJ2-1; 8 bases match TRBD2. V was pared by 5 bases and J by 7 bases, with 7 bases of the junction left unmatched. Germline values: CDR1 GTSNPN, CDR2 SVGIG (reference sequence). The CDR3 length is 13 residues. In DNA, the CDR3 is TGTGCCTGGGGAAGGACTAGCCGGAATGAGCAGTTCTTC. This sequence encodes CAWGRTSRNEQFF.

The gene calls are TRBV28 and TRBJ1-6, with 8 bases aligning to TRBD1. The trim removed 5 bases at V and 8 bases at J, leaving 11 bases unmatched. The CDR3 is made up of 16 amino acids. Looked up from germline, CDR1 is MDHEN and CDR2 is SYDVKM. CDR3 sequence (DNA): TGTGCCAGCAGTCAGACCAGGGGGCGAGGAGATTCACCCCTCCACTTT. Translated: CASSQTRGRGDSPLHF.

This clonotype was counted many times. The gene calls are TRBV18 and TRBJ1-2, with D unclear. This CDR3 has 15 residues. From germline, CDR1 is KGHSH and CDR2 LQKENI. With 3 bases removed from V and 3 bases from J, the gap between germline ends came to 14 bases. CDR3 sequence (DNA): TGTGCCAGCTCACCCCAGGACGTGGAGTACTATGGCTACACCTTC. As protein: CASSPQDVEYYGYTF.